A single sample is the source of the 5 T cell receptor beta chains below, sequenced in a study of shared clonotypes between healthy human individuals. The naive CD8 population came from CD45RO-negative cells selected for CCR7, without terminally differentiated effector memory CD45RA+ cells. Clones were sequenced by immunoSEQ multiplex PCR, and TCRdb holds only the in-frame ones, with some missing. The sample consists of about 2 million clones, about 95% of them appearing once. Sample: naive CD8+ T cells sorted from blood. These receptors all come from a man aged 18 to 29 in good health.

Note on this clone: Other DNA sequences in this sample translate to the same CDR3. The chain is built from TRBV13 and TRBJ2-2; 8 nucleotides agree with TRBD2. The J segment lost 7 bases and the V segment lost 5 bases, leaving 0 bases of the junction unmatched. The CDR3 contains 12 residues. CDR1 PRHDT and CDR2 FYEKMQ come from the germline V gene (reference sequence). The chain's CDR3 is CASSLAGGELFF. For the CDR3, the DNA is TGTGCCAGCAGCCTAGCGGGCGGGGAGCTGTTTTTT.

This clone was counted once. V usage is TRBV19 and J usage is TRBJ1-1, with a tentative D call TRBD1 (5 bases). The germline V gene has CDR1 LNHDA and CDR2 SQIVND (reference sequence). The V gene lost 5 bases and the J gene lost 0 bases, with 13 bases spanning the gap. The CDR3 is made up of 15 amino acids. Here the CDR3 reads CASSDEGWLNTEAFF. The CDR3 bases are TGTGCCAGTAGTGACGAGGGGTGGTTGAACACTGAAGCTTTCTTT.

The chain links TRBV27 to TRBJ2-1; 7 nucleotides agree with TRBD2. CDR1 and CDR2 from the germline V gene are MNHEY and SMNVEV (reference sequence). The trim removed 8 bases at V and 5 bases at J, leaving 9 bases unmatched. The CDR3 sequence is 14 residues long. CDR3 residues: CASAWEGIDNEQFF. The DNA of the CDR3 is TGTGCCAGCGCCTGGGAGGGCATCGACAATGAGCAGTTCTTC.

The rearrangement uses TRBV2 and TRBJ2-7; a weak D match, TRBD1 (6 bases). The CDR3 is 13 amino acids. Germline CDR1 reads SNHLY; CDR2 reads FYNNEI. V gave up 3 bases and J gave up 3 bases, with 9 bases separating them. CDR3 in amino acids: CASSDDRLYEQYF. The CDR3 nucleotides are TGTGCCAGCAGTGATGACAGGCTCTACGAGCAGTACTTC. Supplemented by reference TRBV2 and TRBJ2-7, the full variable domain reads EPEVTQTPSHQVTQMGQEVILRCVPISNHLYFYWYRQILGQKVEFLVSFYNNEISEKSEIFDDQFSVERPDGSNFTLKIRSTKLEDSAMYFCASSDDRLYEQYFGPGTRLTVT.

The rearrangement joins TRBV27 to TRBJ2-7, with 11 bases matching TRBD1. The CDR3 has 15 amino acids. V was clipped by 1 base and J by 5 bases; unmatched bases: 4. Germline V lookup: CDR1 MNHEY, CDR2 SMNVEV (reference sequence). CDR3 in amino acids: CASSLYGQGANEQYF. In DNA, the CDR3 is TGTGCCAGCAGTTTATACGGACAGGGGGCGAACGAGCAGTACTTC.